These 9 T cell receptor beta chains were sequenced from one sample in a study of preoperative IRX-2 immunotherapy in early breast cancer. The repertoire was sequenced with immunoSEQ multiplex PCR; TCRdb's copy has only in-frame clones and lacks some. The table has more than 20,000 clones, about 87% seen once. The treatment is: preoperative locoregional IRX-2 cytokine immunotherapy. Sequenced material: tumor tissue, taken after IRX-2 immunotherapy. The origin of the receptors is a human donor with breast cancer.

CDR3 residues: CASSFGGGASYGYTF. CDR3 nucleotides: TGTGCCAGCAGTTTTGGAGGGGGCGCGTCTTATGGCTACACCTTC. V gene TRBV28 combines with J gene TRBJ1-2; 7 nucleotides align to TRBD1. V was clipped by 3 bases and J by 5 bases; unmatched bases: 9. The CDR3 spans 15 residues. CDR1 is MDHEN and CDR2 is SYDVKM in the germline V gene.

J is TRBJ2-3 and V is TRBV5-1; 9 bases are a match to TRBD2. The germline V gene has CDR1 SGHRS and CDR2 YFSETQ. The J segment lost 4 bases and the V segment lost 4 bases, leaving 10 bases of the junction unmatched. The CDR3 consists of 16 residues. The CDR3 DNA sequence: TGCGCCAGCAGCGTAACAGCGGGGGGCCCGTCAGATACGCAGTATTTT. This codes for CASSVTAGGPSDTQYF. The whole variable domain, filled in from reference TRBV5-1 and TRBJ2-3, reads KAGVTQTPRYLIKTRGQQVTLSCSPISGHRSVSWYQQTPGQGLQFLFEYFSETQRNKGNFPGRFSGRQFSNSRSEMNVSTLELGDSALYLCASSVTAGGPSDTQYFGPGTRLTVL.

The chain links TRBV4-2 to TRBJ1-5; the D gene is possibly TRBD1 (6 bases). Germline CDR1 is LGHNA and CDR2 is YNFKEQ. The CDR3 is 18 residues long. V lost 4 bases, J lost 0 bases, and 19 bases lay in between. The chain's CDR3 is CASSLWGQSRISNQPQHF. In DNA, the CDR3 is TGTGCCAGCAGCCTATGGGGACAATCGCGGATTAGCAATCAGCCCCAGCATTTT.

For the CDR3, the DNA is TGTGCCAGCAGTTATCGTACAGGGGTTGGAGAAGAGACCCAGTACTTC. It codes for CASSYRTGVGEETQYF. The V and J genes are TRBV6-6 and TRBJ2-5; 7 nucleotides match TRBD1. V lost 3 bases, J lost 3 bases, and 10 bases stayed unmatched. Germline assignment: CDR1 MNHNY and CDR2 SVGAGI (reference sequence). This CDR3 spans 16 amino acids.

This rearrangement joins TRBV7-2 to TRBJ2-1; D uncertain. Germline V lookup: CDR1 SGHTA, CDR2 FQGNSA. This CDR3 comprises 15 residues. Trimming took off 5 bases at V and 3 bases at J, with 14 bases between the two ends. The CDR3 DNA reads TGTGCCAGCAGCCCCCGGGTGGGGAACTACAATGAGCAGTTCTTC. This encodes CASSPRVGNYNEQFF.

The chain joins TRBV5-1 to TRBJ1-1, with D possibly matching TRBD1 (5 bases). The germline CDR1 and CDR2 sequences are SGHRS and YFSETQ. V was shortened by 4 bases and J by 4 bases, with 20 bases between the two germline ends. This CDR3 region has 16 residues. The CDR3 coding sequence is TGCGCCAGCAGCCCCGGGGCCAGAAATAGAGTCACTGAAGCTTTCTTT. Translated: CASSPGARNRVTEAFF.

This clone was recorded a few times. V and J are TRBV5-5 and TRBJ2-3; D uncertain. Germline V gives CDR1 SGHKS, CDR2 YYEKEE (reference sequence). The ends were cut back, 5 bases at V and 4 bases at J, with 8 bases in the middle. The CDR3 totals 12 residues. This CDR3 is CASSLSADTQYF. In DNA, the CDR3 is TGTGCCAGCAGTTTGTCCGCAGATACGCAGTATTTT.

The chain employs TRBV28 and TRBJ1-2; no clear D gene. V lost 7 bases and J lost 6, with 18 bases in between. The CDR3 is 14 amino acids. Germline CDR1 reads MDHEN; CDR2 reads SYDVKM. CDR3 nucleotide sequence: TGTGCCAGCAAGGAGTTTAGGAGGATAGATGGCTACACCTTC. It specifies CASKEFRRIDGYTF.

The sample holds one count of this clone. This CDR3 is CASGGTPTWETQYF. The CDR3 bases are TGTGCTAGTGGTGGGACTCCCACATGGGAGACCCAGTACTTC. The chain links TRBV12-5 to TRBJ2-5, with a tentative D call TRBD2 (6 bases). Germline CDR1 and CDR2: LGHNT and FRNRAP. V lost 5 bases to trimming and J lost 5 bases, with 15 bases between them. The CDR3 is 14 residues long.